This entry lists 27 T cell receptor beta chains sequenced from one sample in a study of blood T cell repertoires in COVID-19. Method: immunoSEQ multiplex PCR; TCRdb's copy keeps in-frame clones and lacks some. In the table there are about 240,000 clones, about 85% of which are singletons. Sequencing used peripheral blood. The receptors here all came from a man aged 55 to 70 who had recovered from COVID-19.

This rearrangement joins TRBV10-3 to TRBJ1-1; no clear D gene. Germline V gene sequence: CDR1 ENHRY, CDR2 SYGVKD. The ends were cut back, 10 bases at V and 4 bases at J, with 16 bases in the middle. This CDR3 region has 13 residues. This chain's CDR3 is CATGLRSGTEAFF. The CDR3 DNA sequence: TGTGCCACCGGGCTTAGAAGCGGCACTGAAGCTTTCTTT.

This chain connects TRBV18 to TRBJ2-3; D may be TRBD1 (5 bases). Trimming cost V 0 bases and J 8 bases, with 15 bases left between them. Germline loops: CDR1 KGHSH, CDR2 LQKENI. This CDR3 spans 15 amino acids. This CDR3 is CASSPPGFREATQYF. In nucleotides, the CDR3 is TGTGCCAGCTCACCACCCGGTTTCAGGGAAGCTACGCAGTATTTT.

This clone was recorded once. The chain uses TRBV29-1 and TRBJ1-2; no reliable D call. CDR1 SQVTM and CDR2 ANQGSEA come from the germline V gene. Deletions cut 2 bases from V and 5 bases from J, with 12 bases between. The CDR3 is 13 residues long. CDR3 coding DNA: TGCAGCGTTGAAAGGCCCACGAGGTATGGCTACACCTTC. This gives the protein CSVERPTRYGYTF.

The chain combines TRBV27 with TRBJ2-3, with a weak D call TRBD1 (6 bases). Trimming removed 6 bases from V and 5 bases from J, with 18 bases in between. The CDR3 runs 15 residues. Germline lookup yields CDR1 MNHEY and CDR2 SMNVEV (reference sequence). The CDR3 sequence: CASSHTLQGIDTQYF. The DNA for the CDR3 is TGTGCCAGCAGCCATACCCTTCAGGGGATAGATACGCAGTATTTT.

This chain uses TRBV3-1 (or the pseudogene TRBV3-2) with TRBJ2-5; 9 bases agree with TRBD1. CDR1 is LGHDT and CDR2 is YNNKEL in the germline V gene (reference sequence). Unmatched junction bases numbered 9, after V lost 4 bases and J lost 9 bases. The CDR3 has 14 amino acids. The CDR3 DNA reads TGTGCCAGCAGCCGCGGACAGGGGAATTTTCCCCAGTACTTC. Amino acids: CASSRGQGNFPQYF.

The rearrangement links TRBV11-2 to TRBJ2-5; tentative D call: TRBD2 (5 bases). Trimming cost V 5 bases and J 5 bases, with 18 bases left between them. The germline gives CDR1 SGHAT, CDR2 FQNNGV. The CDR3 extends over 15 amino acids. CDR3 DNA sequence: TGTGCCAGCAGCCGGATGCCGGGGATCGGCGAGACCCAGTACTTC. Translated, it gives CASSRMPGIGETQYF.

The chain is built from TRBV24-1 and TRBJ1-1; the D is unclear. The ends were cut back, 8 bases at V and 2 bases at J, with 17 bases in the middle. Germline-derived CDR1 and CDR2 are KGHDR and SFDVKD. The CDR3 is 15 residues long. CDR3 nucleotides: TGTGCCACCATGGCGGCGGGGAGCTCTAACACTGAAGCTTTCTTT. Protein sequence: CATMAAGSSNTEAFF.

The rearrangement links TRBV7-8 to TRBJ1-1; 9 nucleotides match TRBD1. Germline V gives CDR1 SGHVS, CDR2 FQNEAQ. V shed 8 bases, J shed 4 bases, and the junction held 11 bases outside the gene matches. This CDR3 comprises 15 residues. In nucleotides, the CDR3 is TGTGCCAGCTCCCGTCGGGACAGGGTTTTCACTGAAGCTTTCTTT. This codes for CASSRRDRVFTEAFF.

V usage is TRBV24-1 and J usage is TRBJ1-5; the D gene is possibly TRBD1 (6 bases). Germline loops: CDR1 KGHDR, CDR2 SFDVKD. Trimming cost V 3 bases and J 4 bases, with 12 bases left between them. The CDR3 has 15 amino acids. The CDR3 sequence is CATSDNIQGNQPQHF. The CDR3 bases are TGTGCCACCAGTGATAATATACAGGGTAATCAGCCCCAGCATTTT.

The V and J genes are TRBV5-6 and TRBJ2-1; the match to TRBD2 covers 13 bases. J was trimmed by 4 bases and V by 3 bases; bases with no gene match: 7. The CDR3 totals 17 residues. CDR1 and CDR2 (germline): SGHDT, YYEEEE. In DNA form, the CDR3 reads TGTGCCAGCAGCTACCGGACTAGCGGGGGCAGATACAATGAGCAGTTCTTC. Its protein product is CASSYRTSGGRYNEQFF.

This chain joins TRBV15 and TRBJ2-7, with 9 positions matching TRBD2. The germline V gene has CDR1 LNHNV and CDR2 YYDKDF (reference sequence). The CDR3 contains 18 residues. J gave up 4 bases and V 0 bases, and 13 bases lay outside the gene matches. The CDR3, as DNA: TGTGCCACCAGCAGAGATACGGCGGGGGGGCACTATTTTTACGAGCAGTACTTC. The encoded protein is CATSRDTAGGHYFYEQYF. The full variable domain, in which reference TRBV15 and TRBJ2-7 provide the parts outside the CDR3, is DAMVIQNPRYQVTQFGKPVTLSCSQTLNHNVMYWYQQKSSQAPKLLFHYYDKDFNNEADTPDNFQSRRPNTSFCFLDIRSPGLGDTAMYLCATSRDTAGGHYFYEQYFGPGTRLTVT.

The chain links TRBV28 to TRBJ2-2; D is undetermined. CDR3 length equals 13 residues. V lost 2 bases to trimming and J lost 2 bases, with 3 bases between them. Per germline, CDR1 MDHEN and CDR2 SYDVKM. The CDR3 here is CASSLPNTGELFF. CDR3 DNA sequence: TGTGCCAGCAGTTTACCTAACACCGGGGAGCTGTTTTTT.

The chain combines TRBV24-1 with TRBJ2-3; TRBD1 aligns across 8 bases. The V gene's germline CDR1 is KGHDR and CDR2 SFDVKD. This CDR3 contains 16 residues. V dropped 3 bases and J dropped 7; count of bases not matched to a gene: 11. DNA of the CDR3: TGTGCCACCAGTGATCCAGGGGGCGCGGGTCGAAATACGCAGTATTTT. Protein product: CATSDPGGAGRNTQYF.

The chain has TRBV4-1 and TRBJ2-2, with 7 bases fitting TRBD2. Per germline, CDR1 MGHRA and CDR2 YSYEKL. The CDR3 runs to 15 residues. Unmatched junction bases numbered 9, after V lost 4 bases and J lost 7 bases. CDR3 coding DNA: TGCGCCAGCAGCCGTCGGGAAGGGACTAACGGGGAGCTGTTTTTT. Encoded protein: CASSRREGTNGELFF.

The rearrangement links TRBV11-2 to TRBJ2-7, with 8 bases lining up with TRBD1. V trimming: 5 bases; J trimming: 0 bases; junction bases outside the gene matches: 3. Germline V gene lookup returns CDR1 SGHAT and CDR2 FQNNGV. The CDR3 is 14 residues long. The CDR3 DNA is TGTGCCAGCAGCACCGGGACAGGCTCCTACGAGCAGTACTTC. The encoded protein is CASSTGTGSYEQYF.

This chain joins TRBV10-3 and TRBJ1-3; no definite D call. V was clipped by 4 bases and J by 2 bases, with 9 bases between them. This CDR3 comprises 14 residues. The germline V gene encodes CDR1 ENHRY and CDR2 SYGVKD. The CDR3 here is CAISGTGTGNTIYF. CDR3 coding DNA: TGTGCCATCAGTGGTACGGGAACTGGAAACACCATATATTTT.

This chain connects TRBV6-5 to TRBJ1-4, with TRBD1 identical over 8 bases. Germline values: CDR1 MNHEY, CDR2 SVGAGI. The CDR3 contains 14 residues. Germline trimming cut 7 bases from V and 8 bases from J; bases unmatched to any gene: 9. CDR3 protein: CASTSRGREEKLFF. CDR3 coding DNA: TGTGCCAGCACCAGCAGGGGGCGGGAGGAAAAACTGTTTTTT.

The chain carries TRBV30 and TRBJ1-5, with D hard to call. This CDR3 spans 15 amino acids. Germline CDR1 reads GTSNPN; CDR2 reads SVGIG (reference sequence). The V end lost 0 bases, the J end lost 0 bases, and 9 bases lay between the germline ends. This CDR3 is CAWSVGQASNQPQHF. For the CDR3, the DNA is TGTGCCTGGAGTGTTGGCCAGGCTAGCAATCAGCCCCAGCATTTT.

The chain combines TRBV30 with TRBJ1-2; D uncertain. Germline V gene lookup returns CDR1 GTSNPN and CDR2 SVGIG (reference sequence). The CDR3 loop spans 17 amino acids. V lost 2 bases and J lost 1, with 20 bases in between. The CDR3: CAWSPPLGRKVNYGYTF. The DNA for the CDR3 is TGTGCCTGGAGTCCCCCCTTGGGGAGAAAGGTTAACTATGGCTACACCTTC.

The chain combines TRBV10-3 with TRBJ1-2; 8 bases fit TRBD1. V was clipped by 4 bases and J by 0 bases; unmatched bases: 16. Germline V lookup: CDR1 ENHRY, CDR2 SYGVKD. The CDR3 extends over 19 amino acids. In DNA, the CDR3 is TGTGCCATCAGTGGTAGTGGAGACAGGGGCCATTTAGCTAACTATGGCTACACCTTC. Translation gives CAISGSGDRGHLANYGYTF.

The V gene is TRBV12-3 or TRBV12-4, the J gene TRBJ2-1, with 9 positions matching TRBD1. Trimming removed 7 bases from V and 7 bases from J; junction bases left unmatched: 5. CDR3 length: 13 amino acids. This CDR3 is CASTKDRGNEQFF. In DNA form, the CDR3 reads TGTGCCAGCACCAAGGACAGGGGAAATGAGCAGTTCTTC.

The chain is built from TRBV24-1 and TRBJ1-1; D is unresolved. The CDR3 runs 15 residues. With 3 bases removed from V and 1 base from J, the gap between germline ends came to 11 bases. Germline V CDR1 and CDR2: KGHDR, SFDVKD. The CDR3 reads CATSDADGGNTEAFF. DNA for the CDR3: TGTGCCACCAGTGATGCGGACGGAGGGAACACTGAAGCTTTCTTT.

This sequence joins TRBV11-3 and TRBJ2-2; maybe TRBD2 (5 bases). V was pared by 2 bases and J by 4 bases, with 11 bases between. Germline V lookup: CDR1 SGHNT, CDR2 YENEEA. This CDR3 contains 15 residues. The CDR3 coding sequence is TGTGCCAGCAGCTTAAGAGGGATTACCACCGGGGAGCTGTTTTTT. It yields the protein CASSLRGITTGELFF.

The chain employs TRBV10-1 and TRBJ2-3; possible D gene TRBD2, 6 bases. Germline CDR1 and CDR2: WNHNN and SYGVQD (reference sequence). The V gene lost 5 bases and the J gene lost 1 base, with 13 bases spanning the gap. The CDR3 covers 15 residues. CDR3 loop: CASSSFAGRTDTQYF. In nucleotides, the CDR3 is TGCGCCAGCAGTAGTTTTGCGGGGCGCACAGATACGCAGTATTTT.

CDR3 sequence: CASGPRTGRLYGYTF. CDR3 in DNA: TGTGCTAGTGGTCCTAGGACAGGGCGCTTATATGGCTACACCTTC. V is TRBV12-5 and J is TRBJ1-2; the match to TRBD1 covers 8 bases. Germline V gives CDR1 LGHNT, CDR2 FRNRAP. The ends lost 5 bases at V and 5 bases at J; junction bases unmatched: 10. This CDR3 is built from 15 residues.

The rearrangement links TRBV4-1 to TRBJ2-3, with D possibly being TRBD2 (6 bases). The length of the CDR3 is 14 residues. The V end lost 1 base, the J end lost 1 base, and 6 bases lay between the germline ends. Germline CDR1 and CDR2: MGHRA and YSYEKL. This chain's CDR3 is CASSQGLGTDTQYF. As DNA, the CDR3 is TGCGCCAGCAGCCAAGGACTAGGCACAGATACGCAGTATTTT.

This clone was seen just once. CDR3 coding DNA: TGTGCCAGCAGCGCTGTAGGGACTCCAGTTTACGAGCAGTACGTC. This gives the protein CASSAVGTPVYEQYV. The V and J genes are TRBV7-9 and TRBJ2-7, with TRBD2 as a possible D gene (6 bases). From germline, CDR1 is SEHNR and CDR2 FQNEAQ (reference sequence). CDR3 length: 15 residues. V was pared by 5 bases and J by 4 bases, with 18 bases between.